This T cell receptor beta chain was sequenced during a study of low-dose radiotherapy and immunotherapy resistance in tumors. For the study at large: Cohort 2 received 1 Gy per fraction every two weeks, totaling 13 Gy over 26 weeks. Intravenously given cyclophosphamide 200 mg/m2 followed a two-week schedule that placed each dose one day before radiation and immunotherapy.

As to time point: before trial treatment. Donors were given nivolumab, ipilimumab, aspirin, low-dose cyclophosphamide and low-dose radiotherapy. TRAV- and TRBV-specific primers, spanning alpha and beta chains, primed first-strand cDNA. PCR amplification of the TCRs was performed with Phusion for 20 PCR cycles, and it relied on a constant-region primer together with a V-primer adapter. Each CDR3 protein gets one entry after TCRdb re-called the reads with MiXCR. The table has approximately 90,000 distinct CDR3 sequences, 9.4% seen once. This clonotype was seen repeatedly, ten times or more. Sequencing used PBMCs, obtained before treatment. The TCR originated in a male donor with prostate cancer.

The CDR3 region is CASSSYALASTDTQYF. As DNA, the CDR3 is TGTGCCAGCAGTTCCTATGCACTAGCGAGCACAGATACGCAGTATTTT. This sequence joins TRBV7-7 and TRBJ2-3, with 7 bases identical to TRBD2. Unmatched junction bases numbered 9, after V lost 6 bases and J lost 0 bases. CDR1 is SSHAT and CDR2 is FNYEAQ in the germline V gene (reference sequence). The CDR3 spans 16 residues.